The T cell receptor (beta chain) under discussion was sequenced for a study of Japanese encephalitis immunity and Zika vaccine responses. Study outcomes and limitations: Repertoires grouped by participant, suggesting no public TCRs between individuals.

The CDR3 is 16 residues long. V was pared by 7 bases and J by 1 base, with 16 bases between. Germline CDR1 reads LGHNA; CDR2 reads YSLEER. This clonotype rates as large (0.1 to 1%). In TCRdb, the 5' RACE reads were re-called with MiXCR into one record per CDR3 protein. The sample consists of around 250 distinct CDR3 sequences, 2% to 2.5% of them appearing once. CFSE-labeled PBMCs were cultured 6 to 7 days with peptide pools, each at around 1 ug/mL. This receptor was identified in an adult man who received an inactivated Zika virus vaccine. The specimen was antigen-activated CD8+ T cells from blood, cultured, collected during a Zika inactivated vaccine study. The chain employs TRBV4-3 and TRBJ2-2; the D gene is possibly TRBD1 (6 bases). CDR3 DNA sequence: TGCGCCAGCATGGCCCCAGGGGACGGGAACACCGGGGAGCTGTTTTTT. It translates to CASMAPGDGNTGELFF.